The rows below give T cell receptor beta chains drawn from one sample of a study of cytomegalovirus exposure and HLA in healthy donors. The assay was immunoSEQ multiplex PCR, and TCRdb's table has in-frame clones only and misses some. The sample lists 250,000 to 350,000 clones, approximately 90% occurring once. What was sequenced was PBMCs. Receptor source: a man aged 40-50 years in good health and CMV-seropositive. The CDR3 runs from the conserved cysteine through the conserved F or W. D genes are given only for firm matches. A row's size may be missing; if present it is once, few, many or a size class.

abundance: NA; v_gene: TRBV16; d_gene: TRBD1; j_gene: TRBJ2-1; CDR3nt: TGTGCCAGCAGCCAAAGGACAGGTGGTGATGAGCAGTTCTTC; CDR3aa: CASSQRTGGDEQFF
abundance: NA; v_gene: TRBV9; d_gene: TRBD1; j_gene: TRBJ1-5; CDR3nt: TGTGCCAGCAGCTTAGGGGGCGGATATCAGCCCCAGCATTTT; CDR3aa: CASSLGGGYQPQHF
abundance: NA; v_gene: TRBV10-2; d_gene: NA; j_gene: TRBJ1-2; CDR3nt: TGCGCCAGCAGTGAGGGTAGCTATGGCTACACCTTC; CDR3aa: CASSEGSYGYTF
abundance: NA; v_gene: TRBV5-5; d_gene: NA; j_gene: TRBJ1-5; CDR3nt: TGTGCCAGCAGCTTGGGCCCCGGGCAGGGGAATCAGCCCCAGCATTTT; CDR3aa: CASSLGPGQGNQPQHF
abundance: NA; v_gene: TRBV28; d_gene: TRBD2; j_gene: TRBJ2-1; CDR3nt: TGTGCCAGCAGGGGGGACTATGTCGATGAGCAGTTCTTC; CDR3aa: CASRGDYVDEQFF
abundance: once; v_gene: TRBV6-1; d_gene: NA; j_gene: TRBJ2-1; CDR3nt: TGTGCCAGCAGTGAAGCGGGAGGTCGAAATGAGCAGTTCTTC; CDR3aa: CASSEAGGRNEQFF
abundance: NA; v_gene: TRBV7-3; d_gene: TRBD1; j_gene: TRBJ2-7; CDR3nt: TGTGCCAGCAGCCAACAGGGGGCTGGCGAGCAGTACTTC; CDR3aa: CASSQQGAGEQYF
abundance: NA; v_gene: TRBV15; d_gene: TRBD2; j_gene: TRBJ2-3; CDR3nt: TGTGCCACCAGCAGAGACCTGGGACTAGCGGGAGGCCCCTCCGATACGCAGTATTTT; CDR3aa: CATSRDLGLAGGPSDTQYF
abundance: NA; v_gene: TRBV7-8; d_gene: TRBD1; j_gene: TRBJ2-1; CDR3nt: TGTGCCAGCATCGACAGGGCAGTCACCTACAATGAGCAGTTCTTC; CDR3aa: CASIDRAVTYNEQFF
abundance: few; v_gene: TRBV4-1; d_gene: NA; j_gene: TRBJ2-7; CDR3nt: TGCGCCAGCAGCCAAGTCTGGGGGGACGAGCAGTACTTC; CDR3aa: CASSQVWGDEQYF
abundance: NA; v_gene: TRBV4-1; d_gene: NA; j_gene: TRBJ1-2; CDR3nt: TGCGCCAGCAGCCAAGGTCCAGGGGCGAGCTATGGCTACACCTTC; CDR3aa: CASSQGPGASYGYTF
abundance: NA; v_gene: TRBV19; d_gene: NA; j_gene: TRBJ1-1; CDR3nt: TGTGCCAGTAGCCCCCCTTTGTCAGGGCGGGCTTTCTTT; CDR3aa: CASSPPLSGRAFF
abundance: NA; v_gene: TRBV5-1; d_gene: NA; j_gene: TRBJ1-1; CDR3nt: TGCGCCAGCAGCTTGGCAGGGGCTATCATGAACACTGAAGCTTTCTTT; CDR3aa: CASSLAGAIMNTEAFF
abundance: NA; v_gene: TRBV5-5; d_gene: NA; j_gene: TRBJ2-1; CDR3nt: TGTGCCAGCAGCTTTGAGGATTACAATGAGCAGTTCTTC; CDR3aa: CASSFEDYNEQFF
abundance: NA; v_gene: TRBV2; d_gene: NA; j_gene: TRBJ1-5; CDR3nt: TGTGCCAGCACTTGGGACTTCAATCAGCCCCAGCATTTT; CDR3aa: CASTWDFNQPQHF
abundance: NA; v_gene: TRBV6-4; d_gene: NA; j_gene: TRBJ2-7; CDR3nt: TGTGCCAGCAGTGAGATGGGCGGACTAAAACCTTACGAGCAGTACTTC; CDR3aa: CASSEMGGLKPYEQYF
abundance: NA; v_gene: TRBV7-2; d_gene: TRBD2; j_gene: TRBJ2-7; CDR3nt: TGTGCCAGCAGTCGGGACTACCGGTACGAGCAGTACTTC; CDR3aa: CASSRDYRYEQYF
abundance: NA; v_gene: TRBV29-1; d_gene: TRBD1; j_gene: TRBJ2-5; CDR3nt: TGCAGCTGTCAGGGGGCAGAGACCCAGTACTTC; CDR3aa: CSCQGAETQYF
abundance: once; v_gene: TRBV29-1; d_gene: NA; j_gene: TRBJ2-1; CDR3nt: TGCAGCGTTGAGAATTTGGCAGGCGCCTACAATGAGCAGTTCTTC; CDR3aa: CSVENLAGAYNEQFF
abundance: NA; v_gene: TRBV15; d_gene: NA; j_gene: TRBJ2-7; CDR3nt: TGTGCCACCAGCAGCCGGGAAGGATGGAAGCAGTACTTC; CDR3aa: CATSSREGWKQYF
abundance: NA; v_gene: TRBV19; d_gene: NA; j_gene: TRBJ2-2; CDR3nt: TGTGCCAGCCAGACAAAGAGGGACACCGGGGAGCTGTTTTTT; CDR3aa: CASQTKRDTGELFF
abundance: once; v_gene: TRBV11-2; d_gene: NA; j_gene: TRBJ2-5; CDR3nt: TGTGCCAGCAGATCCTGGGACATCCAAGAGACCCAGTACTTC; CDR3aa: CASRSWDIQETQYF
abundance: NA; v_gene: TRBV27; d_gene: NA; j_gene: TRBJ2-7; CDR3nt: TGTGCCAGCAGTTTATCGGCGGGGCCCCTGGACGAGCAGTACTTC; CDR3aa: CASSLSAGPLDEQYF
abundance: NA; v_gene: TRBV7-2; d_gene: TRBD1; j_gene: TRBJ1-2; CDR3nt: TGTGCCAGCAGCGCGCGGGACAGGTTCGGTTATGGCTACACCTTC; CDR3aa: CASSARDRFGYGYTF
abundance: NA; v_gene: TRBV29-1; d_gene: TRBD1; j_gene: TRBJ2-2; CDR3nt: TGCAGCGTCGAAAATAGGGGACAGGGTTTTGTCGGGGAGCTGTTTTTT; CDR3aa: CSVENRGQGFVGELFF
abundance: NA; v_gene: TRBV18; d_gene: TRBD1; j_gene: TRBJ2-1; CDR3nt: TGTGCCAGCTCACTACGAAAGGACAGGGCCCATGAGCAGTTCTTC; CDR3aa: CASSLRKDRAHEQFF
abundance: NA; v_gene: TRBV5-1; d_gene: TRBD1; j_gene: TRBJ2-3; CDR3nt: TGCGCCAGCAGCCCGGGACAGCCAGGCACAGATACGCAGTATTTT; CDR3aa: CASSPGQPGTDTQYF
abundance: NA; v_gene: TRBV27; d_gene: TRBD1; j_gene: TRBJ1-2; CDR3nt: TGTGCCAGCACCCGTGGACAGGGGTCCAACTATGGCTACACCTTC; CDR3aa: CASTRGQGSNYGYTF
abundance: NA; v_gene: TRBV6-5; d_gene: TRBD1; j_gene: TRBJ2-2; CDR3nt: TGTGCCAGCAGGACAGGGGGCAAGGCCGGGGAGCTGTTTTTT; CDR3aa: CASRTGGKAGELFF
abundance: NA; v_gene: TRBV5-6; d_gene: TRBD1; j_gene: TRBJ2-3; CDR3nt: TGTGCCAGCAGCCCCGGGACAGGAGGCACAGATACGCAGTATTTT; CDR3aa: CASSPGTGGTDTQYF
abundance: NA; v_gene: TRBV6-5; d_gene: NA; j_gene: TRBJ1-2; CDR3nt: TGTGCCAGCAGTTACGAGGGGGACTATGGCTACACCTTC; CDR3aa: CASSYEGDYGYTF
abundance: NA; v_gene: TRBV7-9; d_gene: TRBD2; j_gene: TRBJ2-1; CDR3nt: TGTGCCAGCAGCTCCCTAGCGGGTGAGCAGTTCTTC; CDR3aa: CASSSLAGEQFF
abundance: once; v_gene: TRBV27; d_gene: TRBD1; j_gene: TRBJ2-7; CDR3nt: TGTGCCAGCAGAGGTACAGGGGCCTACGAGCAGTACTTC; CDR3aa: CASRGTGAYEQYF
abundance: NA; v_gene: TRBV7-8; d_gene: TRBD1; j_gene: TRBJ1-3; CDR3nt: TGTGCCAGCAGCATAAGGGGACAGGGGGCAACCGGAAACACCATATATTTT; CDR3aa: CASSIRGQGATGNTIYF
abundance: NA; v_gene: TRBV6-6; d_gene: NA; j_gene: TRBJ2-3; CDR3nt: TGTGCCAGCAGTTACTCCGAGTCCACAGATACGCAGTATTTT; CDR3aa: CASSYSESTDTQYF
abundance: NA; v_gene: TRBV6-5; d_gene: NA; j_gene: TRBJ1-1; CDR3nt: TGTGCCAGCAGTTGGACGGTCGGAGGGGAAGCTTTCTTT; CDR3aa: CASSWTVGGEAFF
abundance: NA; v_gene: TRBV7-8; d_gene: TRBD2; j_gene: TRBJ2-3; CDR3nt: TGTGCCAGCAGCTTCGAGGGGACTAGCGGCACAGATACGCAGTATTTT; CDR3aa: CASSFEGTSGTDTQYF
abundance: NA; v_gene: TRBV5-4; d_gene: TRBD2; j_gene: TRBJ2-5; CDR3nt: TGTGCCAGCAGCTCCTTAGCGGGAGGGCCAGAGACCCAGTACTTC; CDR3aa: CASSSLAGGPETQYF
abundance: NA; v_gene: TRBV28; d_gene: TRBD1; j_gene: TRBJ1-5; CDR3nt: TGTGCCAGCAGTTTAGGGGCCGGGACAGGGAGTTATCAGCCCCAGCATTTT; CDR3aa: CASSLGAGTGSYQPQHF
abundance: NA; v_gene: TRBV19; d_gene: TRBD2; j_gene: TRBJ2-7; CDR3nt: TGTGCCAGTAGTAGCGGACTAGCGGAATCCTACGAGCAGTACTTC; CDR3aa: CASSSGLAESYEQYF
abundance: NA; v_gene: TRBV27; d_gene: TRBD2; j_gene: TRBJ2-2; CDR3nt: TGTGCCAGCAGGCAACCCCGGGCTAGCGGAAACACCGGGGAGCTGTTTTTT; CDR3aa: CASRQPRASGNTGELFF
abundance: NA; v_gene: TRBV5-1; d_gene: TRBD2; j_gene: TRBJ2-1; CDR3nt: TGCGCCAGCAGCTTGGGTAGCGGGAGTTCTAATGAGCAGTTCTTC; CDR3aa: CASSLGSGSSNEQFF
abundance: NA; v_gene: TRBV18; d_gene: TRBD2; j_gene: TRBJ2-7; CDR3nt: TGTGCCAGCTCCCAGGCGGGAGGGCCCTACGAGCAGTACTTC; CDR3aa: CASSQAGGPYEQYF
abundance: NA; v_gene: TRBV4-3; d_gene: TRBD1; j_gene: TRBJ2-3; CDR3nt: TGCGCCAGCAGCCAAGATCCGGGACAGGGGGCTGAGGGGATTACGCAGTATTTT; CDR3aa: CASSQDPGQGAEGITQYF